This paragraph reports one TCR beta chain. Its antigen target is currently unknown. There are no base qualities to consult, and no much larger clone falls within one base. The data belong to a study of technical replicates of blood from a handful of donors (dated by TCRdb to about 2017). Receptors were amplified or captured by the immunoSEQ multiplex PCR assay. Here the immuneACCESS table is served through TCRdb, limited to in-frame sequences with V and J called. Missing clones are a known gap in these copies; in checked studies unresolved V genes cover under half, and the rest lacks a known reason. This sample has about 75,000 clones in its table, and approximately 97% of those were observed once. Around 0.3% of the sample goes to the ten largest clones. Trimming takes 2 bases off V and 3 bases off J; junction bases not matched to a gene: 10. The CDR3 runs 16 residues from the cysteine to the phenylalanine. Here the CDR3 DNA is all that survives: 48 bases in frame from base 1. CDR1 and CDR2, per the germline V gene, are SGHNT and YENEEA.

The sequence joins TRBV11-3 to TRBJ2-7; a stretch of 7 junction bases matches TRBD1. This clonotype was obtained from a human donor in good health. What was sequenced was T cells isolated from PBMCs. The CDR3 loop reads CASSLPSGTDNYEQYF. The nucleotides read TGTGCCAGCAGCTTACCCTCCGGGACAGACAACTACGAGCAGTACTTC.